The 15 T cell receptor beta chains reported below all come from one sample, sequenced in a study of a mutant IDH1 vaccine in newly diagnosed glioma. The time point here: week 35, safety follow-up. Doses of 300 ug of mutant IDH1 20-mer peptide were given with topical imiquimod. The protocol was immunoSEQ multiplex PCR, while the TCRdb copy is restricted to in-frame clones and leaves out a portion. This table has about 42,000 clones, around 83% appearing once. These receptors have no known antigen. Source: PBMCs, taken from a glioma patient whose treatment included an IDH1 peptide vaccine. These receptors originate from a woman aged 45-59 years with glioma.

This chain connects TRBV5-1 to TRBJ2-1; D perhaps matches TRBD2 (5 bases). The CDR3 runs 13 residues. V was pared by 0 bases and J by 9 bases, with 10 bases between. CDR1 SGHRS and CDR2 YFSETQ come from the germline V gene. The CDR3 DNA reads TGCGCCAGCAGCTTGGTATTCACTAGTGAGCAGTTCTTC. This gives the protein CASSLVFTSEQFF.

This clone appeared once. J is TRBJ1-1 and V is TRBV27, with no clear D. Trimming removed 6 bases at V and 5 bases at J, with 13 bases between. CDR3 length: 13 residues. Germline V gene sequence: CDR1 MNHEY, CDR2 SMNVEV (reference sequence). This CDR3 is CASSPALRTEAFF. DNA of the CDR3: TGTGCCAGCAGCCCCGCGCTCCGGACTGAAGCTTTCTTT.

V usage is TRBV5-4 and J usage is TRBJ1-1; 8 bases map to TRBD1. Trimming at V came to 3 bases and at J to 7 bases, leaving 8 bases not matched to a gene. Germline-derived CDR1 and CDR2 are SGHNT and YYREEE (reference sequence). The CDR3 has 14 residues. DNA of the CDR3: TGTGCCAGCAGCTCGCCGGGACAGGAACATGAAGCTTTCTTT. Translating gives CASSSPGQEHEAFF. The complete variable domain, with remaining parts taken from reference TRBV5-4 and TRBJ1-1, reads ETGVTQSPTHLIKTRGQQVTLRCSSQSGHNTVSWYQQALGQGPQFIFQYYREEENGRGNFPPRFSGLQFPNYSSELNVNALELDDSALYLCASSSPGQEHEAFFGQGTRLTVV.

This chain uses TRBV6-4 with TRBJ1-1; 11 bases are a match to TRBD1. Unmatched junction bases numbered 1, after V lost 6 bases and J lost 4 bases. Germline V gives CDR1 MRHNA, CDR2 SNTAGT. The CDR3 is made up of 13 amino acids. The CDR3 DNA reads as TGTGCCAGCAGCGGACAGGGGGCCACTGAAGCTTTCTTT. Residues: CASSGQGATEAFF.

The rearrangement links TRBV9 to TRBJ1-2, with D uncertain. From germline, CDR1 is SGDLS and CDR2 YYNGEE. V lost 3 bases and J 4 bases, leaving 10 bases between the germline ends. This CDR3 is 13 amino acids long. The CDR3: CASSEAGSYGYTF. The DNA of the CDR3 is TGTGCCAGCAGCGAGGCAGGCAGCTATGGCTACACCTTC.

CDR3 nucleotide sequence: TGTGCCAGCAGCCGGGAAGCCGGGGCTTATGGCTACACCTTC. Translating it yields CASSREAGAYGYTF. This chain joins TRBV5-6 and TRBJ1-2; perhaps TRBD1 as D (5 bases). Germline V gene sequence: CDR1 SGHDT, CDR2 YYEEEE. The CDR3 spans 14 residues. Trimming took 4 bases from V and 5 from J, leaving 15 bases between them.

The gene calls are TRBV6-1 and TRBJ2-7, with D unclear. CDR1 and CDR2 (germline): MNHNS, SASEGT. Trimming took off 2 bases at V and 4 bases at J, with 9 bases between the two ends. The CDR3 spans 13 residues. This chain's CDR3 is CASSEKETYEQYF. The CDR3 DNA sequence: TGTGCCAGCAGTGAAAAAGAGACGTACGAGCAGTACTTC.

This clone has just one count. V is TRBV4-2 and J is TRBJ2-7, with a weak D call TRBD2 (5 bases). The ends were cut back, 4 bases at V and 4 bases at J, with 14 bases in the middle. This CDR3 is 14 amino acids long. The germline gives CDR1 LGHNA, CDR2 YNFKEQ. CDR3 sequence (DNA): TGTGCCAGCAGCCTCGGACTCCTGTCTTACGAGCAGTACTTC. It specifies CASSLGLLSYEQYF.

The chain couples TRBV9 to TRBJ2-5; no definite D call. This CDR3 spans 15 amino acids. Per the germline V gene, CDR1 is SGDLS and CDR2 is YYNGEE. V lost 4 bases and J lost 1, with 14 bases in between. CDR3 sequence reads: CASSPGPAPQETQYF. CDR3 DNA sequence: TGTGCCAGCAGCCCCGGGCCAGCCCCCCAAGAGACCCAGTACTTC.

This clone has a handful of counts. This sequence joins TRBV7-9 and TRBJ1-2; 8 bases fit TRBD1. This CDR3 comprises 14 residues. V was clipped by 5 bases and J by 5 bases; unmatched bases: 7. Germline CDR1 SEHNR, CDR2 FQNEAQ (reference sequence). The chain's CDR3 is CASSVTQGAYGYTF. The CDR3 DNA reads TGTGCCAGCAGCGTCACCCAGGGGGCATATGGCTACACCTTC.

This clone was recorded a few times. The gene calls are TRBV7-9 and TRBJ1-1; 7 bases line up with TRBD1. V gave up 5 bases and J gave up 0 bases; unmatched junction bases: 15. CDR3 length equals 18 residues. Germline values: CDR1 SEHNR, CDR2 FQNEAQ (reference sequence). The CDR3 nucleotides are TGTGCCAGCAGCACTGGAGAATTCTTGGGACAGATGAACACTGAAGCTTTCTTT. Protein product: CASSTGEFLGQMNTEAFF.

This chain uses TRBV6-6 with TRBJ1-2; D gene ambiguous. Germline V gene sequence: CDR1 MNHNY, CDR2 SVGAGI (reference sequence). V gave up 2 bases and J gave up 6 bases, with 13 bases separating them. The CDR3 runs 14 residues. CDR3: CASSYVAGGDGYTF. CDR3 nucleotides: TGTGCCAGCAGTTACGTGGCGGGAGGTGATGGCTACACCTTC.

V is TRBV5-6 and J is TRBJ1-6, with D hard to call. The CDR3 is 15 residues long. V lost 4 bases and J 9 bases, leaving 17 bases between the germline ends. Looked up from germline, CDR1 is SGHDT and CDR2 is YYEEEE. The CDR3 sequence is CASSRRHAAGSPLHF. CDR3 in DNA: TGTGCCAGCAGCCGGCGACACGCCGCGGGTTCACCCCTCCACTTT.

The CDR3 DNA sequence: TGTGCCATAAGGACAGCCTGGAACACTGAAGCTTTCTTT. This gives the protein CAIRTAWNTEAFF. V and J are TRBV10-3 and TRBJ1-1; D possibly corresponds to TRBD1 (6 bases). Trimming pared 9 bases from V and 1 base from J, leaving 12 bases between. Germline CDR1 ENHRY, CDR2 SYGVKD. The CDR3 extends over 13 amino acids.

The V and J genes are TRBV29-1 and TRBJ2-5; tentatively, D is TRBD1 (5 bases). Per germline, CDR1 SQVTM and CDR2 ANQGSEA. V was shortened by 5 bases and J by 9 bases, with 19 bases between the two germline ends. This CDR3 has 13 residues. Here the CDR3 reads CSVSTELDLPQYF. DNA for the CDR3: TGCAGCGTTTCGACAGAATTAGATTTGCCCCAGTACTTC.